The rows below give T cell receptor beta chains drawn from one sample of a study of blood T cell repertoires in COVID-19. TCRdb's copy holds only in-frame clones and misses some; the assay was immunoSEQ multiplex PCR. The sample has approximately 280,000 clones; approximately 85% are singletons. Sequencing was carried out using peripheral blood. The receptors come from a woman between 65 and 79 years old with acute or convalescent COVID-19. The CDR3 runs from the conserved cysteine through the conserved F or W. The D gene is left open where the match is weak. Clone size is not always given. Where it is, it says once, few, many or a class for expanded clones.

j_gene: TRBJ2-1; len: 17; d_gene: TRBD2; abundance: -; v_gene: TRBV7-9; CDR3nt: TGTGCCAGCATGAGAAGAGGGGTAGCGGGGGGTCCGGATGAGCAGTTCTTC; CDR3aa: CASMRRGVAGGPDEQFF
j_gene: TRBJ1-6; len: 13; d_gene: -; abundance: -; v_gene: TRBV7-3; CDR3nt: TGTGCCAGCAGCTTAACGGGCACGTCACCCCTCCACTTT; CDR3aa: CASSLTGTSPLHF
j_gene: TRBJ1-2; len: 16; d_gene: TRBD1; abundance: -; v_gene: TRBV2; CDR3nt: TGTGCCAGCAGCTACTCCGGGACAGGGGCAAACTATGGCTACACCTTC; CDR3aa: CASSYSGTGANYGYTF
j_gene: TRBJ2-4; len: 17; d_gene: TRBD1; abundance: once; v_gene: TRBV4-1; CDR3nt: TGCGCCAGCAGCCGACCGACAGGGGCCCCCCTCAAAAACATTCAGTACTTC; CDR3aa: CASSRPTGAPLKNIQYF
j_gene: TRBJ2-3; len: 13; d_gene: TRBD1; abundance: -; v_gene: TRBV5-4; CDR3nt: TGTGCCAGCAGCTTGACAGGGGAAGATACGCAGTATTTT; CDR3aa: CASSLTGEDTQYF
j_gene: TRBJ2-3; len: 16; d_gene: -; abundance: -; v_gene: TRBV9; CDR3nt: TGTGCCAGCAGCGTAGGGCCAGGTGGAGGTGCAGATACGCAGTATTTT; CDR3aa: CASSVGPGGGADTQYF
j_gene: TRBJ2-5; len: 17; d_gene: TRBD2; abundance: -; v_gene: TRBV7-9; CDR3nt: TGTGCCAGCAGCCCCCTAATCGGGGGGTGGAGTCGAGAGACCCAGTACTTC; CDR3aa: CASSPLIGGWSRETQYF
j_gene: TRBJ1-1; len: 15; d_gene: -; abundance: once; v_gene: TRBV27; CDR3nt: TGTGCCAGCAGTCCTCGTACCGGGGGGGGGACTGAAGCTTTCTTT; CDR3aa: CASSPRTGGGTEAFF
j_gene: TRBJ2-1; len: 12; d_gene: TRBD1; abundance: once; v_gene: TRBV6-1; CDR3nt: TGTGCCAGCAGTGAAAGAAGGGGACAGGGGATCTTC; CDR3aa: CASSERRGQGIF
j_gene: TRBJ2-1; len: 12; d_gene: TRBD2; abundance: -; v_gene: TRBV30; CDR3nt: TGTGCCTGGAGCAAAGCGGGGGATGAGCAGTTCTTC; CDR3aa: CAWSKAGDEQFF
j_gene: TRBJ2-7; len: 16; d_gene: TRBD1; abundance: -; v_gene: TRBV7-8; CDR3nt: TGTGCCAGCAGCTTAGGGGGGGGACAGGGCCTCTACGAGCAGTACTTC; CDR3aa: CASSLGGGQGLYEQYF
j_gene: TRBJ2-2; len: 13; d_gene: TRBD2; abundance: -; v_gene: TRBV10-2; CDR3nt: TGCGCCAGCAGGCGGGGGGCCGGCGGGGAGCTGTTTTTT; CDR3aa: CASRRGAGGELFF
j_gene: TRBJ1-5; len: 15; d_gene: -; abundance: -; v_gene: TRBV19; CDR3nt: TGTGCCAGTTCGGACAGCCTAGTGAGCAATCAGCCCCAGCATTTT; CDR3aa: CASSDSLVSNQPQHF
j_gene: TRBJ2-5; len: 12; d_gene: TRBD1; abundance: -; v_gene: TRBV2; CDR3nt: TGTGCCAGCAGGGGACAGCAAGAGACCCAGTACTTC; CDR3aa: CASRGQQETQYF
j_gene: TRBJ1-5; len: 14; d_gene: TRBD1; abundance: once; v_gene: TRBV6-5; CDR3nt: TGTGCCAGCAGTCCCTCAGGGGGCAGGCAGCCCCAGCATTTT; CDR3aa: CASSPSGGRQPQHF
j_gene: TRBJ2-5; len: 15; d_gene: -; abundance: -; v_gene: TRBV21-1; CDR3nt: TGTGCCAGCAGCAAAGTGAAAAGGGGAAGAGAGACCCAGTACTTC; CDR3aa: CASSKVKRGRETQYF
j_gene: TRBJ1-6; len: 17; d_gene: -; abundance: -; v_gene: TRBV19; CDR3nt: TGTGCCAGTAGTTTAACCCTTCTTCGGGGGTTCAATTCACCCCTCCACTTT; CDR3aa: CASSLTLLRGFNSPLHF
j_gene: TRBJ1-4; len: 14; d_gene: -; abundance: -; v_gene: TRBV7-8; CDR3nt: TGTGCCAGCAGTAACAGGGTAACTAATGAAAAACTGTTTTTT; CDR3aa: CASSNRVTNEKLFF
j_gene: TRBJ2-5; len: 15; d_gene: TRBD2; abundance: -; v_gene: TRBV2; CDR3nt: TGTGCCAGCAGAGCCGGGACTAGCGGGGGAGAGACCCAGTACTTC; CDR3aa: CASRAGTSGGETQYF
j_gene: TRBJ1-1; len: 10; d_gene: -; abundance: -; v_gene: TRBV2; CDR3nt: TGTGCCAGTAGGAACACTGAAGCTTTCTTT; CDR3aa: CASRNTEAFF
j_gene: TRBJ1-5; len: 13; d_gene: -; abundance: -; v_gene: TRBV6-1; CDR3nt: TGTGCCAGCAGTGAACTCACGGGTCAGCCCCAGCATTTT; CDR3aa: CASSELTGQPQHF
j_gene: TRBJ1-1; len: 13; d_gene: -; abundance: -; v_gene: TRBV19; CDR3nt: TGTGCCAGTACCCTTTGGGACACGACTGAAGCTTTCTTT; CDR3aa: CASTLWDTTEAFF
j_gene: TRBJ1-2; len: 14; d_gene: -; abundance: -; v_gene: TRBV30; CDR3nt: TGTGCCTGGAGTCTCTCCAGGGGAGCCTATGGCTACACCTTC; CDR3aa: CAWSLSRGAYGYTF
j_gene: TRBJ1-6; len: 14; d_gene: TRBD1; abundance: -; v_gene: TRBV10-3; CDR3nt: TGTGCCATCAGTGAGCAGGGGGTTTATTCACCCCTCCACTTT; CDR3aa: CAISEQGVYSPLHF
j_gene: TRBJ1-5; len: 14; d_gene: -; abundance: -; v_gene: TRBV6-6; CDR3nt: TGTGCCAGCAGTTATCCTGAGGATGGTCAGCCCCAGCATTTT; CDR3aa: CASSYPEDGQPQHF
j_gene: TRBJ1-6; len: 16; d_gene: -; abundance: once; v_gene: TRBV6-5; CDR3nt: TGTGCCAGCAGTTACGGGGGGGCTGACTATAATTCACCCCTCCACTTT; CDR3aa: CASSYGGADYNSPLHF
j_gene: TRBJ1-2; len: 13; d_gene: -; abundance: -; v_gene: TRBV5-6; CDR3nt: TGTGCCAGCAGCTTCCAGGGGTACTATGGCTACACCTTC; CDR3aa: CASSFQGYYGYTF
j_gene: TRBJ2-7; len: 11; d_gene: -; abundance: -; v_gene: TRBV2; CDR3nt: TGTGCCAGCAGTTCACGAGGCGGGCAGTACTTC; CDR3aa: CASSSRGGQYF
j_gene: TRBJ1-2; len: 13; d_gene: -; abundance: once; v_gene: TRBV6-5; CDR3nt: TGTGCCAGCAGTTACCGCCAGGGCGGTGGCTACACCTTC; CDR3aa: CASSYRQGGGYTF